This T cell receptor (beta chain) stems from a study of T-cell reconstitution after alpha-beta-depleted transplantation in children. Study results and limitations: Newly generated T cells supplied most T-cell counts and diversity one year post-transplant. Where alpha-beta T cells came from about two months after transplant was reportedly several hundred expanded graft clones. Certain patients had high TCRbeta diversity at day 60, and it came from recipient T cells and thymic progenitors that survived.

Construction of the TCRbeta library involved unique molecular identifiers. TCRdb used MiXCR to reprocess the PCR reads, holding one entry per CDR3 protein. The data show 450,000 to 600,000 distinct CDR3 sequences, about an eighth seen once. The table lists this clonotype with many counts. The target antigen is unknown. V shed 4 bases and J 9 bases; nucleotides not matched to a gene: 9. This CDR3 region has 15 residues. CDR1 and CDR2 from the germline V gene are KGHDR and SFDVKD. This rearrangement joins TRBV24-1 to TRBJ2-1, with 9 bases aligning to TRBD1. The source is a male patient under 18 who had a stem cell transplant for acute myeloid leukemia, so the T cells may come from the graft donor. The source was PBMCs, mostly from graft donor cells, collected 360 days after TCRalphabeta/CD19-depleted stem cell transplant. The chain's CDR3 is CATSDPGTGTGEQFF. In nucleotides, the CDR3 is TGTGCCACCAGTGACCCCGGGACAGGGACGGGTGAGCAGTTCTTC.